Listed below are T cell receptor beta chains from one sample, sequenced in a study of CD8 T cells in ankylosing spondylitis. TCRdb re-called the 5' RACE reads through MiXCR, storing one row per CDR3 protein. The table includes 250,000 to 300,000 distinct CDR3 sequences, around 20% detected once. Sequencing was carried out using blood, either unsorted or a sorted T cell fraction (not recorded which). Receptors were obtained from a male donor with ankylosing spondylitis or in good health (not recorded which). Each CDR3 is given with its conserved first and last residue. Each record gives: J gene, clone size, V gene, D gene, CDR3 DNA, CDR3 protein. D genes are given only for firm matches. Expanded clones are given a class, and other clones once, few, many or no size at all.

j_gene: TRBJ1-1
abundance: few
v_gene: TRBV4-2
d_gene: -
CDR3nt: TGTGCCAGCAGCCAAGGGGGCAGGGATCTAGGTGAAGCTTTCTTT
CDR3aa: CASSQGGRDLGEAFF

j_gene: TRBJ1-1
abundance: -
v_gene: TRBV4-1
d_gene: -
CDR3nt: TGCGCCAGCAGCCAGAAGGCGGGAACTGAAGCTTTCTTT
CDR3aa: CASSQKAGTEAFF

j_gene: TRBJ2-3
abundance: -
v_gene: TRBV7-2
d_gene: -
CDR3nt: TGTGCCAGCAGCTACCAACCGGGACCCAACACAGATACGCAGTATTTT
CDR3aa: CASSYQPGPNTDTQYF

j_gene: TRBJ2-1
abundance: -
v_gene: TRBV25-1
d_gene: -
CDR3nt: TGTGCCAGCAGTGAATACCAGGGAATCACCAATGAGCAGTTCTTC
CDR3aa: CASSEYQGITNEQFF

j_gene: TRBJ1-1
abundance: -
v_gene: TRBV5-1
d_gene: -
CDR3nt: TGCGCCAGCAGCTTGGGCAGTGGACAGTTGAACACTGAAGCTTTCTTT
CDR3aa: CASSLGSGQLNTEAFF

j_gene: TRBJ2-2
abundance: few
v_gene: TRBV5-1
d_gene: -
CDR3nt: TGCGCCAGCAGCTTGGCCCAACTAGCTGGCACCGGGGAGCTGTTTTTT
CDR3aa: CASSLAQLAGTGELFF

j_gene: TRBJ2-5
abundance: few
v_gene: TRBV29-1
d_gene: TRBD1
CDR3nt: TGCAGCGTTGGGGACAGACTAAAAGAGACCCAGTACTTC
CDR3aa: CSVGDRLKETQYF

j_gene: TRBJ2-3
abundance: -
v_gene: TRBV20-1
d_gene: -
CDR3nt: TGCAGTGCTAGCGGGAGTCGAACAGATACGCAGTATTTT
CDR3aa: CSASGSRTDTQYF

j_gene: TRBJ2-1
abundance: few
v_gene: TRBV12-3/TRBV12-4
d_gene: -
CDR3nt: TGTGCCAGCAGTTTATGGGGCGAGGATGAGCAGTTCTTC
CDR3aa: CASSLWGEDEQFF

j_gene: TRBJ2-5
abundance: -
v_gene: TRBV12-3/TRBV12-4
d_gene: -
CDR3nt: TGTGCCAGCAGTTTCGCGAGATTTCAAGAGACCCAGTACTTC
CDR3aa: CASSFARFQETQYF

j_gene: TRBJ2-2
abundance: many
v_gene: TRBV5-1
d_gene: -
CDR3nt: TGCGCCAGCAGCTTGTCCGCAGGGCCCCCCGGGGAGCTGTTTTTT
CDR3aa: CASSLSAGPPGELFF

j_gene: TRBJ1-5
abundance: -
v_gene: TRBV20-1
d_gene: -
CDR3nt: TGCAGTGCAATGACAGATACGCAGCATTTT
CDR3aa: CSAMTDTQHF

j_gene: TRBJ2-1
abundance: few
v_gene: TRBV12-3/TRBV12-4
d_gene: TRBD2
CDR3nt: TGTGCCAGCAGTTCTACTAGCGGGAGGGGTAATGAGCAGTTCTTC
CDR3aa: CASSSTSGRGNEQFF

j_gene: TRBJ1-1
abundance: -
v_gene: TRBV27
d_gene: -
CDR3nt: TGTGCCAGCAGTTCAACAGGGTTAGGTACTGAAGCTTTCTTT
CDR3aa: CASSSTGLGTEAFF

j_gene: TRBJ2-1
abundance: few
v_gene: TRBV15
d_gene: -
CDR3nt: TGTGCCACCAGCAGAGACCCCGAGTCCTACAATGAGCAGTTCTTC
CDR3aa: CATSRDPESYNEQFF

j_gene: TRBJ2-1
abundance: -
v_gene: TRBV6-2/TRBV6-3
d_gene: TRBD2
CDR3nt: TGTGCCAGCAGCCCATCGGAGACTAGCGGAGGGTTCTTC
CDR3aa: CASSPSETSGGFF

j_gene: TRBJ2-6
abundance: -
v_gene: TRBV20-1
d_gene: TRBD1
CDR3nt: TGCAGTGCTTCGGACAGGGCTGGGGCCAACGTCCTGACTTTC
CDR3aa: CSASDRAGANVLTF

j_gene: TRBJ2-1
abundance: -
v_gene: TRBV27
d_gene: -
CDR3nt: TGTGCCAGCAGCGTCGGGATTCGGCAGTTCTTC
CDR3aa: CASSVGIRQFF

j_gene: TRBJ2-3
abundance: few
v_gene: TRBV20-1
d_gene: TRBD2
CDR3nt: TGCAGTGCGGTAGCGGGTTCCACAGATACGCAGTATTTT
CDR3aa: CSAVAGSTDTQYF

j_gene: TRBJ1-4
abundance: once
v_gene: TRBV12-3/TRBV12-4
d_gene: -
CDR3nt: TGTGCCAGCAGTTTAGCGCTAACAGGGCTTAATGAAAAAATGTTTTTT
CDR3aa: CASSLALTGLNEKMFF

j_gene: TRBJ1-1
abundance: few
v_gene: TRBV27
d_gene: -
CDR3nt: TGTGCCAGTAAAGTTGGCGGTGCGATGAACACTGAAGCTTTCTTT
CDR3aa: CASKVGGAMNTEAFF

j_gene: TRBJ1-1
abundance: few
v_gene: TRBV10-3
d_gene: TRBD1
CDR3nt: TGTGCCATCAGTGAGTCGAACAGGGGGCTTTGGACTGAAGCTTTCTTT
CDR3aa: CAISESNRGLWTEAFF

j_gene: TRBJ2-5
abundance: -
v_gene: TRBV20-1
d_gene: TRBD2
CDR3nt: TGCAGTGCTAGAGTCCTCCAGCTAGCGGGAGGAGAGACCCAGTACTTC
CDR3aa: CSARVLQLAGGETQYF

j_gene: TRBJ2-3
abundance: few
v_gene: TRBV7-2
d_gene: TRBD2
CDR3nt: TGTGCCAGCAGCTTGCGGGGGATCACAGATACGCAGTATTTT
CDR3aa: CASSLRGITDTQYF

j_gene: TRBJ1-3
abundance: -
v_gene: TRBV6-5
d_gene: TRBD1
CDR3nt: TGTGCCAGCAGTTTACTGGCAGGGGGAACTGGAAACACCATATATTTT
CDR3aa: CASSLLAGGTGNTIYF

j_gene: TRBJ2-1
abundance: -
v_gene: TRBV5-1
d_gene: -
CDR3nt: TGCGCCAGCAGCTCGGAAAGGACACTCTACAATGAGCAGTTCTTC
CDR3aa: CASSSERTLYNEQFF

j_gene: TRBJ2-1
abundance: -
v_gene: TRBV5-1
d_gene: -
CDR3nt: TGCGCCAGCAGCTTGACGGGAGGGGGCCACAATGAGCAGTTCTTC
CDR3aa: CASSLTGGGHNEQFF

j_gene: TRBJ1-2
abundance: -
v_gene: TRBV6-5
d_gene: -
CDR3nt: TGTGCCAGCAGGGGGCTGAGCTATGGCTACACCTTC
CDR3aa: CASRGLSYGYTF

j_gene: TRBJ2-1
abundance: few
v_gene: TRBV6-4
d_gene: TRBD2
CDR3nt: TGTGCCAGCAGCCCCCAGCGGGGAGGAGAGCAGTTCTTC
CDR3aa: CASSPQRGGEQFF

j_gene: TRBJ2-1
abundance: few
v_gene: TRBV11-2
d_gene: -
CDR3nt: TGTGCCAGCAGCTTATTGGAGGTAAGCTCCTACAATGAGCAGTTCTTC
CDR3aa: CASSLLEVSSYNEQFF

j_gene: TRBJ2-4
abundance: few
v_gene: TRBV11-2
d_gene: TRBD2
CDR3nt: TGTGCCAGCAGCTTAGTCTCTGGACTAGCGGGGGGGCCTGGGAACATTCAGTACTTC
CDR3aa: CASSLVSGLAGGPGNIQYF

j_gene: TRBJ1-5
abundance: -
v_gene: TRBV12-3/TRBV12-4
d_gene: TRBD1
CDR3nt: TGTGCCAGCAGTACCGGACAGGGAGGCACTCAGCCCCAGCATTTT
CDR3aa: CASSTGQGGTQPQHF

j_gene: TRBJ2-5
abundance: once
v_gene: TRBV19
d_gene: -
CDR3nt: TGTGCCAGTAGTATAGGGGGAAGCTGGTTACAAGAGACCCAGTACTTC
CDR3aa: CASSIGGSWLQETQYF

j_gene: TRBJ2-5
abundance: -
v_gene: TRBV5-1
d_gene: TRBD1
CDR3nt: TGCGCCACACGGACAGGAGTCTACCAAGAGACCCAGTACTTC
CDR3aa: CATRTGVYQETQYF

j_gene: TRBJ2-5
abundance: few
v_gene: TRBV20-1
d_gene: TRBD1
CDR3nt: TGCAGTGCAACGACAGGGGGTAAAACAGAGACCCAGTACTTC
CDR3aa: CSATTGGKTETQYF

j_gene: TRBJ1-1
abundance: -
v_gene: TRBV2
d_gene: -
CDR3nt: TGTGCCAGCAGTGAAAGGGGCGGAAGCACTGAAGCTTTCTTT
CDR3aa: CASSERGGSTEAFF

j_gene: TRBJ2-1
abundance: -
v_gene: TRBV10-3
d_gene: -
CDR3nt: TGTGCCATCAGTGAGTCCCTTGGCAGGGACTCCTACAATGAGCAGTTCTTC
CDR3aa: CAISESLGRDSYNEQFF

j_gene: TRBJ2-2
abundance: few
v_gene: TRBV28
d_gene: -
CDR3nt: TGTGCCAGCAGTTTTCGGATCAGGGGGAACACCGGGGAGCTGTTTTTT
CDR3aa: CASSFRIRGNTGELFF

j_gene: TRBJ2-1
abundance: -
v_gene: TRBV29-1
d_gene: TRBD2
CDR3nt: TGCAGCGTTGAGGTTGGCGGGAGAATTGAGCAGTTCTTC
CDR3aa: CSVEVGGRIEQFF

j_gene: TRBJ2-5
abundance: few
v_gene: TRBV7-3
d_gene: -
CDR3nt: TGTGCCAGCAGCTCGGGACGGAGCCAAGAGACCCAGTACTTC
CDR3aa: CASSSGRSQETQYF